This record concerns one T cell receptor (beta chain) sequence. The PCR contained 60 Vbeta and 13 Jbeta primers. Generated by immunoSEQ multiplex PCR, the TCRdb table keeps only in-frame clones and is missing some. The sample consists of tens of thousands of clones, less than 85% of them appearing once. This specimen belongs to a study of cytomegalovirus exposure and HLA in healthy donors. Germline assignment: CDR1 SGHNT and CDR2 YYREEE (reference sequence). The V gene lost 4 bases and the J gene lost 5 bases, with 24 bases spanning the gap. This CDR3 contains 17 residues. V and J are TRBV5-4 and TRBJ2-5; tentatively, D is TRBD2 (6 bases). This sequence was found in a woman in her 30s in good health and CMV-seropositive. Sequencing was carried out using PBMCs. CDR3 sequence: CASSQPGLKPGWETQYF. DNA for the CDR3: TGTGCCAGCAGCCAACCGGGACTCAAGCCTGGATGGGAGACCCAGTACTTC.